The 20 T cell receptor beta chains reported below all come from one sample, sequenced in a study of cytomegalovirus exposure and HLA in healthy donors. PCR primers comprised 60 Vbeta and 13 Jbeta primers. Measured with immunoSEQ multiplex PCR; TCRdb has only the in-frame clones, and not every one. The profile covers 100,000 to 150,000 clones, with 70% to 85% appearing a single time and roughly 4% taken by the ten largest. Sequencing was performed on PBMCs. The receptors originated from a human donor in good health.

The chain links TRBV19 to TRBJ1-1; D is uncertain. The CDR3 has 13 amino acids. The germline CDR1 and CDR2 sequences are LNHDA and SQIVND (reference sequence). The V gene lost 7 bases and the J gene lost 1 base, with 10 bases spanning the gap. The DNA of the CDR3 is TGTGCCAGTACCCTACAGAAGAACACTGAAGCTTTCTTT. This codes for CASTLQKNTEAFF.

The chain couples TRBV2 to TRBJ1-5; 7 positions match TRBD1. The CDR3 consists of 14 residues. J gave up 4 bases and V 2 bases, and 2 bases lay outside the gene matches. CDR1 is SNHLY, CDR2 FYNNEI, per germline. CDR3 bases: TGTGCCAGCAGTGAAAGACAGGGTAATCAGCCCCAGCATTTT. Translating it yields CASSERQGNQPQHF.

J is TRBJ1-2 and V is TRBV9; D not certain. The CDR3 is 14 residues long. V dropped 0 bases and J dropped 2 bases, with 8 bases sitting between them. Looked up from germline, CDR1 is SGDLS and CDR2 is YYNGEE. Here the CDR3 DNA reads TGTGCCAGCAGCGTAGCTACTGCGAACTATGGCTACACCTTC. As protein: CASSVATANYGYTF.

The V call is TRBV7-8, the J call TRBJ1-3; TRBD1 agrees at 9 bases. Germline V CDR1 and CDR2: SGHVS, FQNEAQ. CDR3 length: 16 residues. Losses at the gene ends were 5 bases for V and 2 bases for J; bases not matched to a gene: 7. The CDR3 reads CASSPLQGATGNTIYF. CDR3 DNA: TGTGCCAGCAGCCCTCTACAGGGGGCAACTGGAAACACCATATATTTT.

This CDR3 is CASSLRLAAYNEQFF. In nucleotides, the CDR3 is TGTGCCAGCAGCCTTAGACTAGCGGCCTACAATGAGCAGTTCTTC. The V gene is TRBV5-8, the J gene TRBJ2-1, with 9 bases that match TRBD2. The germline V gene has CDR1 SGHTS and CDR2 YDEGEE. After removal of 4 bases from V and 2 bases from J, the junction contained 4 bases not matched to a gene. The CDR3 contains 15 residues.

The chain couples TRBV7-3 to TRBJ2-1, with TRBD2 matching 7 bases. The trim removed 5 bases at V and 0 bases at J, leaving 7 bases unmatched. The CDR3 is 16 amino acids. Germline loops: CDR1 SGHTA, CDR2 FQGTGA. The chain's CDR3 is CASSLPGGSSYNEQFF. The CDR3 DNA reads TGTGCCAGCAGCCTCCCTGGCGGGAGCTCCTACAATGAGCAGTTCTTC.

The chain has TRBV5-4 and TRBJ2-1; 13 nucleotides match TRBD2. This CDR3 contains 17 residues. The germline V gene encodes CDR1 SGHNT and CDR2 YYREEE (reference sequence). V shed 0 bases, J shed 7 bases, and the junction held 7 bases outside the gene matches. The CDR3 bases are TGTGCCAGCAGCTTGGGAGGGACTAGCGGGATAGTGAATGAGCAGTTCTTC. Translating gives CASSLGGTSGIVNEQFF.

The CDR3 coding sequence is TGTGCCAGCTCAGCCCCGGGACTAGCGGGAGGCAATGAGCAGTTCTTC. Amino acids: CASSAPGLAGGNEQFF. This rearrangement joins TRBV18 to TRBJ2-1, with 15 bases that match TRBD2. The CDR3 has 16 amino acids. J lost 6 bases, V lost 5 bases, and 5 bases had no gene match. Germline V CDR1 and CDR2: KGHSH, LQKENI.

The gene calls are TRBV11-3 and TRBJ2-6, with TRBD1 matching over 10 bases. Germline values: CDR1 SGHNT, CDR2 YENEEA. Losses at the gene ends were 5 bases for V and 0 bases for J; bases not matched to a gene: 7. CDR3 length equals 18 residues. CDR3 protein: CASSRTGTGVSGANVLTF. The CDR3 DNA follows: TGTGCCAGCAGCCGCACCGGGACAGGGGTCTCTGGGGCCAACGTCCTGACTTTC.

This clone was detected only once. This sequence joins TRBV19 and TRBJ2-3; 10 bases align to TRBD1. CDR3 length: 13 residues. The V gene end was trimmed by 9 bases and the J gene end by 1 base; junction bases not matched to a gene: 1. From germline, CDR1 is LNHDA and CDR2 SQIVND (reference sequence). CDR3 in DNA: TGTGCCAGCGGGACAGGGGGCACAGATACGCAGTATTTT. The encoded protein is CASGTGGTDTQYF. The full variable domain, rest sourced from reference TRBV19 and TRBJ2-3, is DGGITQSPKYLFRKEGQNVTLSCEQNLNHDAMYWYRQDPGQGLRLIYYSQIVNDFQKGDIAEGYSVSREKKESFPLTVTSAQKNPTAFYLCASGTGGTDTQYFGPGTRLTVL.

This chain joins TRBV5-1 and TRBJ2-1, with D uncertain. The CDR3 spans 18 residues. With 0 bases removed from V and 0 bases from J, the gap between germline ends came to 16 bases. Per germline, CDR1 SGHRS and CDR2 YFSETQ. CDR3 loop: CASSLVSSATSSYNEQFF. The CDR3 DNA is TGCGCCAGCAGCTTGGTTTCCAGCGCCACGAGCTCCTACAATGAGCAGTTCTTC.

The genes are TRBV19 and TRBJ2-7; D unresolved. Germline CDR1 reads LNHDA; CDR2 reads SQIVND (reference sequence). The CDR3 runs to 14 residues. Trimming pared 4 bases from V and 0 bases from J, leaving 10 bases between. In nucleotides, the CDR3 is TGTGCCAGTAGTACCTTTCTTAGCTCCTACGAGCAGTACTTC. Protein product: CASSTFLSSYEQYF. The variable domain in full, with the rest retrieved from reference TRBV19 and TRBJ2-7, is DGGITQSPKYLFRKEGQNVTLSCEQNLNHDAMYWYRQDPGQGLRLIYYSQIVNDFQKGDIAEGYSVSREKKESFPLTVTSAQKNPTAFYLCASSTFLSSYEQYFGPGTRLTVT.

The rearrangement links TRBV19 to TRBJ1-2, with a possible D match to TRBD1 (5 bases). This CDR3 has 16 residues. Trimming took off 9 bases at V and 2 bases at J, with 22 bases between the two ends. Germline V gene sequence: CDR1 LNHDA, CDR2 SQIVND (reference sequence). The CDR3 here is CASRPKGAGGNYGYTF. DNA of the CDR3: TGTGCCAGCAGACCTAAAGGGGCCGGAGGGAACTATGGCTACACCTTC.

The rearrangement links TRBV7-6 to TRBJ2-5; maybe TRBD2 (6 bases). With 3 bases removed from V and 2 bases from J, the gap between germline ends came to 10 bases. Germline assignment: CDR1 SGHVS and CDR2 FNYEAQ. The length of the CDR3 is 14 residues. The CDR3 is CASSFAGTQETQYF. CDR3 nucleotide sequence: TGTGCCAGCAGCTTCGCCGGGACTCAAGAGACCCAGTACTTC.

In this sample, this clone turned up once. This chain joins TRBV7-9 and TRBJ1-1, with 8 nucleotides matching TRBD1. Germline lookup yields CDR1 SEHNR and CDR2 FQNEAQ (reference sequence). V shed 5 bases and J 4 bases; nucleotides not matched to a gene: 6. The CDR3 runs 14 residues. CDR3 in amino acids: CASSLGQGSTEAFF. CDR3 sequence (DNA): TGTGCCAGCAGCCTTGGACAGGGTTCCACTGAAGCTTTCTTT.

The chain is built from TRBV6-5 and TRBJ1-2, with a weak D call TRBD1 (5 bases). This CDR3 is built from 13 residues. Per germline, CDR1 MNHEY and CDR2 SVGAGI. Trimming left V 2 bases short and J 5 bases short, with 9 bases between. The chain's CDR3 is CASSYGANYGYTF. CDR3 DNA: TGTGCCAGCAGTTACGGGGCCAATTATGGCTACACCTTC.

This sequence joins TRBV7-2 and TRBJ2-1; 14 bases are shared with TRBD2. V lost 5 bases and J lost 1; bases outside the gene matches: 4. There are 17 residues in the CDR3. Germline V gene sequence: CDR1 SGHTA, CDR2 FQGNSA. The CDR3 DNA follows: TGTGCCAGCAGCGCCAGGACTAGCGGGAGGTCCTACAATGAGCAGTTCTTC. Residues: CASSARTSGRSYNEQFF.

This chain links TRBV2 with TRBJ2-7, with 9 bases lining up with TRBD1. J gave up 5 bases and V 4 bases, and 3 bases lay outside the gene matches. The CDR3 extends over 13 amino acids. Germline V gene data show CDR1 as SNHLY and CDR2 as FYNNEI. For the CDR3, the DNA is TGTGCCAGCAGTGGGGACAGGGTTAACGAGCAGTACTTC. Translated, it gives CASSGDRVNEQYF.

The chain combines TRBV30 with TRBJ2-7; 8 bases are a match to TRBD1. This CDR3 contains 20 residues. From germline, CDR1 is GTSNPN and CDR2 SVGIG (reference sequence). Trimming cost V 5 bases and J 5 bases; bases outside gene matches: 29. CDR3 amino acids: CAWDGQGGPGALRMWDEQYF. The CDR3 DNA follows: TGTGCCTGGGACGGACAGGGCGGACCCGGAGCACTCAGGATGTGGGACGAGCAGTACTTC.

This clone has a handful of counts. The J gene is TRBJ2-1, the V gene TRBV5-8, with 8 bases lining up with TRBD2. J was trimmed by 8 bases and V by 0 bases; bases with no gene match: 10. CDR3 length equals 16 residues. Germline V CDR1 and CDR2: SGHTS, YDEGEE. CDR3 nucleotide sequence: TGTGCCAGCAGCTTGGGGAGGCGGGAGGAGTTCTATGAGCAGTTCTTC. Protein product: CASSLGRREEFYEQFF.